The 25 T cell receptor beta chains below come from one sample, sequenced in a study of cytomegalovirus exposure and HLA in healthy donors. Libraries were prepared by immunoSEQ multiplex PCR; TCRdb keeps only in-frame clonotypes and omits some of them. The profile shows approximately 200,000 clones, 75% to 90% of them singletons. The sample consisted of PBMCs. These receptors originate from a man aged 18 to 35 in good health and CMV-seropositive.

This chain connects TRBV19 to TRBJ2-7, with TRBD1 matching over 7 bases. CDR3 length: 13 amino acids. The junction had 2 bases not matched to a gene; V was cut back by 5 bases and J by 1 base. Germline V gene data show CDR1 as LNHDA and CDR2 as SQIVND (reference sequence). CDR3 protein: CASSLTGSYEQYF. The DNA for the CDR3 is TGTGCCAGTAGTTTGACAGGGTCCTACGAGCAGTACTTC.

The chain is built from TRBV19 and TRBJ1-5; 9 bases match TRBD1. CDR3 length equals 13 residues. Germline CDR1 and CDR2: LNHDA and SQIVND (reference sequence). J gave up 6 bases and V 9 bases, and 6 bases lay outside the gene matches. CDR3 DNA: TGTGCCAGCCATACAGGGGGCGCTCAGCCCCAGCATTTT. It encodes CASHTGGAQPQHF.

The V call is TRBV7-9, the J call TRBJ1-5, with a possible D match to TRBD1 (6 bases). In germline, CDR1 is SEHNR, CDR2 FQNEAQ (reference sequence). Trimming took 1 base from V and 10 from J, leaving 11 bases between them. This CDR3 spans 13 amino acids. The CDR3 here is CASSLGQVFPQHF. Here the CDR3 DNA reads TGTGCCAGCAGCTTAGGACAGGTATTTCCCCAGCATTTT.

This sequence joins TRBV29-1 and TRBJ2-7; D is possibly TRBD1 (5 bases). V lost 1 base and J lost 0, with 10 bases in between. Per the germline V gene, CDR1 is SQVTM and CDR2 is ANQGSEA. The CDR3 is 14 amino acids. The CDR3 DNA reads as TGCAGCGTTGAAGGTTGGGGCTCCTCCTACGAGCAGTACTTC. Encoded protein: CSVEGWGSSYEQYF.

The genes are TRBV19 and TRBJ2-7; D is ambiguous. The CDR3 is made up of 14 amino acids. V lost 3 bases and J lost 4, with 13 bases in between. Germline assignment: CDR1 LNHDA and CDR2 SQIVND (reference sequence). CDR3 protein: CASSMRISDYEQYF. CDR3 in DNA: TGTGCCAGTAGTATGAGGATATCCGATTACGAGCAGTACTTC. Full variable domain (remainder filled in from reference TRBV19 and TRBJ2-7): DGGITQSPKYLFRKEGQNVTLSCEQNLNHDAMYWYRQDPGQGLRLIYYSQIVNDFQKGDIAEGYSVSREKKESFPLTVTSAQKNPTAFYLCASSMRISDYEQYFGPGTRLTVT.

The chain couples TRBV29-1 to TRBJ2-3, with TRBD2 identical over 10 bases. V gave up 1 base and J gave up 1 base; unmatched junction bases: 2. Per the germline V gene, CDR1 is SQVTM and CDR2 is ANQGSEA. The CDR3 spans 15 residues. The CDR3 loop reads CSVEGLAGGTDTQYF. Here the CDR3 DNA reads TGCAGCGTTGAAGGGCTAGCGGGAGGCACAGATACGCAGTATTTT.

The chain uses TRBV5-1 and TRBJ2-7; D remains ambiguous. The CDR3 is 14 residues long. From germline, CDR1 is SGHRS and CDR2 YFSETQ. Trimming removed 8 bases at V and 4 bases at J, with 19 bases between. This CDR3 reads CASSKPELFYEQYF. Written as DNA, the CDR3 is TGCGCCAGTAGCAAACCGGAGCTATTTTACGAGCAGTACTTC.

A single count supports this clone. This rearrangement joins TRBV27 to TRBJ2-2; 14 bases are a match to TRBD2. The CDR3 runs to 17 residues. Per the germline V gene, CDR1 is MNHEY and CDR2 is SMNVEV (reference sequence). The V segment lost 8 bases and the J segment 5 bases; nucleotides outside the gene matches: 10. CDR3 sequence (DNA): TGTGCCAGCCGATATACGGGACTAGCGGGAGTAACCGGGGAGCTGTTTTTT. It specifies CASRYTGLAGVTGELFF.

This chain connects TRBV28 to TRBJ2-2; no definite D call. The CDR3 sequence is 13 residues long. CDR1 and CDR2 from the germline V gene are MDHEN and SYDVKM. V was pared by 10 bases and J by 2 bases, with 11 bases between. The DNA of the CDR3 is TGTGCCAACCGAAACAGCAACACCGGGGAGCTGTTTTTT. Protein sequence: CANRNSNTGELFF.

This chain uses TRBV6-1 with TRBJ1-1; 9 bases match TRBD1. The ends lost 8 bases at V and 6 bases at J; junction bases unmatched: 7. This CDR3 comprises 13 residues. Germline CDR1 MNHNS, CDR2 SASEGT. The DNA of the CDR3 is TGTGCCAGCTCCGGGACAGGGTGGGCTGAAGCTTTCTTT. Translation gives CASSGTGWAEAFF.

V gene TRBV6-1 combines with J gene TRBJ2-3; 9 positions match TRBD2. CDR1 MNHNS and CDR2 SASEGT come from the germline V gene. V gave up 1 base and J gave up 1 base; unmatched junction bases: 3. This CDR3 is built from 16 residues. The DNA of the CDR3 is TGTGCCAGCAGTGAAGGACTAGCGGAAGGCACAGATACGCAGTATTTT. Amino acid sequence: CASSEGLAEGTDTQYF.

This clone was detected once. The CDR3 coding sequence is TGTGCCAGCAGCCTGGGGGCAGACACCGGGGAGCTGTTTTTT. Translation gives CASSLGADTGELFF. The J gene is TRBJ2-2, the V gene TRBV14; possible D gene TRBD1, 6 bases. This CDR3 region has 14 residues. CDR1 SGHDN and CDR2 FVKESK come from the germline V gene. V dropped 4 bases and J dropped 3 bases, with 9 bases sitting between them.

The chain links TRBV5-1 to TRBJ2-1, with 11 bases that match TRBD2. CDR1 and CDR2 from the germline V gene are SGHRS and YFSETQ. V dropped 4 bases and J dropped 3; count of bases not matched to a gene: 3. The CDR3 sequence is 15 residues long. DNA of the CDR3: TGCGCCAGCAGCCCTGGACTAGCGGGCTACAATGAGCAGTTCTTC. It yields the protein CASSPGLAGYNEQFF.

This chain connects TRBV27 to TRBJ2-1, with TRBD1 identical over 10 bases. In germline, CDR1 is MNHEY, CDR2 SMNVEV (reference sequence). The CDR3 runs to 15 residues. V was clipped by 4 bases and J by 8 bases; unmatched bases: 8. The CDR3 region has the DNA TGTGCCAGCAGTTCCCTCGGGGGACAGGGGTATGAGCAGTTCTTC. Protein: CASSSLGGQGYEQFF.

The chain has TRBV10-3 and TRBJ1-2; 10 positions match TRBD1. There are 15 residues in the CDR3. The germline V gene has CDR1 ENHRY and CDR2 SYGVKD. The junction had 9 bases not matched to a gene; V was cut back by 6 bases and J by 5 bases. The CDR3 coding sequence is TGTGCCATCAGACCCGGGACAGGGGTTTCGTATGGCTACACCTTC. Protein sequence: CAIRPGTGVSYGYTF.

V usage is TRBV5-1 and J usage is TRBJ2-7; 12 positions match TRBD1. The germline CDR1 and CDR2 sequences are SGHRS and YFSETQ. The CDR3 runs 14 residues. V was clipped by 6 bases and J by 2 bases; unmatched bases: 3. This CDR3 is CASTGQGAAYEQYF. CDR3 coding DNA: TGCGCCAGCACGGGACAGGGGGCCGCCTACGAGCAGTACTTC.

The genes are TRBV5-4 and TRBJ1-1, with a weak D call TRBD1 (5 bases). Between the trimmed V and J ends, which lost 5 bases and 0 bases, there was a span of 11 bases. The CDR3 sequence is 14 residues long. Germline lookup yields CDR1 SGHNT and CDR2 YYREEE (reference sequence). CDR3 loop: CASSGQTVNTEAFF. The CDR3 region has the DNA TGTGCCAGCAGTGGGCAGACAGTGAACACTGAAGCTTTCTTT. Full variable domain (missing parts from reference TRBV5-4 and TRBJ1-1): ETGVTQSPTHLIKTRGQQVTLRCSSQSGHNTVSWYQQALGQGPQFIFQYYREEENGRGNFPPRFSGLQFPNYSSELNVNALELDDSALYLCASSGQTVNTEAFFGQGTRLTVV.

The chain employs TRBV6-5 and TRBJ2-7; TRBD1 might be the D (5 bases). The CDR3 runs to 15 residues. Between the trimmed V and J ends, which lost 6 bases and 0 bases, there was a span of 15 bases. From germline, CDR1 is MNHEY and CDR2 SVGAGI. The CDR3 DNA follows: TGTGCCAGCAGAACAGGTGGGATGGCCTCCTACGAGCAGTACTTC. It encodes CASRTGGMASYEQYF.

This rearrangement joins TRBV7-8 to TRBJ1-3; D is perhaps TRBD1 (5 bases). Germline V gene lookup returns CDR1 SGHVS and CDR2 FQNEAQ. Trimming removed 5 bases from V and 5 bases from J, with 22 bases in between. This CDR3 comprises 17 residues. The CDR3 loop is CASSPTGVGARRNTIYF. CDR3 sequence (DNA): TGTGCCAGCAGCCCGACTGGAGTAGGGGCGCGGAGAAACACCATATATTTT.

This clone was detected a few times. The chain is built from TRBV7-2 and TRBJ2-7; 7 bases match TRBD2. The germline V gene has CDR1 SGHTA and CDR2 FQGNSA. The CDR3 covers 15 residues. After removal of 5 bases from V and 6 bases from J, the junction contained 13 bases not matched to a gene. DNA of the CDR3: TGTGCCAGCAGCCAGTCCGGCAGGGAGGGGCTCGAGCAGTACTTC. This translates into CASSQSGREGLEQYF.

The chain links TRBV20-1 to TRBJ2-5; unclear D gene. The ends were cut back, 5 bases at V and 5 bases at J, with 9 bases in the middle. The CDR3 contains 11 residues. The germline CDR1 and CDR2 sequences are DFQATT and SNEGSKA (reference sequence). In nucleotides, the CDR3 is TGCAGTGCTCTAAATAAGGAGACCCAGTACTTC. As protein: CSALNKETQYF.

This chain links TRBV7-2 with TRBJ2-3, with D possibly TRBD1 on 6 matching bases. Germline assignment: CDR1 SGHTA and CDR2 FQGNSA. The CDR3 runs to 16 residues. Trimming took off 4 bases at V and 4 bases at J, with 18 bases between the two ends. CDR3 region: CASSSRLTGSADTQYF. CDR3 nucleotides: TGTGCCAGCAGCTCCAGACTCACAGGGTCCGCAGATACGCAGTATTTT.

The V gene is TRBV27, the J gene TRBJ1-3, with 7 positions matching TRBD1. Germline loops: CDR1 MNHEY, CDR2 SMNVEV (reference sequence). V lost 6 bases, J lost 1 base, and 9 bases stayed unmatched. The CDR3 is 16 amino acids. The CDR3 spells CASRRGTEGSGNTIYF. The CDR3 coding sequence is TGTGCCAGCAGGAGGGGGACAGAAGGGTCTGGAAACACCATATATTTT.

This clone has only a few counts. J is TRBJ2-1 and V is TRBV27; the D gene is possibly TRBD2 (6 bases). V lost 9 bases to trimming and J lost 5 bases, with 17 bases between them. CDR3 length equals 14 residues. Germline V gives CDR1 MNHEY, CDR2 SMNVEV (reference sequence). As DNA, the CDR3 is TGTGCCAGGCCGGGGGTCCAACAAAACAATGAGCAGTTCTTC. Protein sequence: CARPGVQQNNEQFF.

CDR3 loop: CASSLYPTGGSTGELFF. Written as DNA, the CDR3 is TGTGCCAGCAGCTTATATCCGACAGGGGGGAGCACCGGGGAGCTGTTTTTT. The V gene is TRBV7-2, the J gene TRBJ2-2; 9 positions agree with TRBD1. There are 17 residues in the CDR3. With V trimmed by 2 bases and J by 4 bases, 8 bases remained unmatched. The V gene's germline CDR1 is SGHTA and CDR2 FQGNSA.